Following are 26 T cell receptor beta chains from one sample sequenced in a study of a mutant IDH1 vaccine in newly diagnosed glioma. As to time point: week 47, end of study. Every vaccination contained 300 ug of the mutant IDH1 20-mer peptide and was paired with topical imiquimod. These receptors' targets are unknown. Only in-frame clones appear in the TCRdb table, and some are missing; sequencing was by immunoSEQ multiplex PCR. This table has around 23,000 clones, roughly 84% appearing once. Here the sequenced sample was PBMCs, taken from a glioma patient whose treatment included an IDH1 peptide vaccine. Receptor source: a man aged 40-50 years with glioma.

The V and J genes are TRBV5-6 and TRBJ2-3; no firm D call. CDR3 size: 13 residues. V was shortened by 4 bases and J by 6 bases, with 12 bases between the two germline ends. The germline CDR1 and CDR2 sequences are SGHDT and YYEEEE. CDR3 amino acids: CASSRGAVDTQYF. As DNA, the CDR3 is TGTGCCAGCAGCCGCGGAGCAGTTGATACGCAGTATTTT. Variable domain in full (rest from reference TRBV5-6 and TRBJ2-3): DAGVTQSPTHLIKTRGQQVTLRCSPKSGHDTVSWYQQALGQGPQFIFQYYEEEERQRGNFPDRFSGHQFPNYSSELNVNALLLGDSALYLCASSRGAVDTQYFGPGTRLTVL.

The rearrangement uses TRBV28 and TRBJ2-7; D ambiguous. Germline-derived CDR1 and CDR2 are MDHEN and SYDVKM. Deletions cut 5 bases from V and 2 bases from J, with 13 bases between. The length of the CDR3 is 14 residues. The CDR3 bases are TGTGCCAGCAGTCCGCGACCCTCTGCCTACGAGCAGTACTTC. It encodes CASSPRPSAYEQYF.

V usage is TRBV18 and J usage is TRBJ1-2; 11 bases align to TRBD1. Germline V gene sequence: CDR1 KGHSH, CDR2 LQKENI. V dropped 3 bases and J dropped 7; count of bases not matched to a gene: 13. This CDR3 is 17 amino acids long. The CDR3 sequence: CASSPSSSGQGAGGYTF. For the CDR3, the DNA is TGTGCCAGCTCACCTTCTTCCTCAGGACAGGGGGCCGGTGGCTACACCTTC.

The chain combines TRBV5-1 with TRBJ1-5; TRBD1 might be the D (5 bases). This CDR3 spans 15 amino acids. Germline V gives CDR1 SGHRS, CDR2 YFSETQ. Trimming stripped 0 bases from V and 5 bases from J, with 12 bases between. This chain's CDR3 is CASSLGGDTYQPQHF. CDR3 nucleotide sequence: TGCGCCAGCAGCTTGGGGGGCGACACTTATCAGCCCCAGCATTTT.

Here the CDR3 DNA reads TGTGCCAGCTCACCACCAGGGGGCAGGGATAGCAATCAGCCCCAGCATTTT. Amino acid sequence: CASSPPGGRDSNQPQHF. The chain carries TRBV18 and TRBJ1-5, with 7 bases lining up with TRBD1. Germline V lookup: CDR1 KGHSH, CDR2 LQKENI. The CDR3 is 17 residues long. With V trimmed by 0 bases and J by 0 bases, 5 bases remained unmatched.

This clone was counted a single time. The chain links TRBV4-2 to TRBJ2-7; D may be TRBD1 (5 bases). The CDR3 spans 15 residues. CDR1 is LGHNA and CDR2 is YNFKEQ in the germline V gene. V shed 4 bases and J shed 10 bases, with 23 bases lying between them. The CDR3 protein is CASSPQGEIVGRQYF. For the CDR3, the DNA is TGTGCCAGCAGCCCGCAAGGAGAGATAGTGGGGCGACAGTACTTC.

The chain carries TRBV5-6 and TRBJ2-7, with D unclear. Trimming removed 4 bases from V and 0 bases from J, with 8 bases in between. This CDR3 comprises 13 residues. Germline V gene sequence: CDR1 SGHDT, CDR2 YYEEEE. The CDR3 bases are TGTGCCAGCAGCCGCTATGACTCCTACGAGCAGTACTTC. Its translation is CASSRYDSYEQYF.

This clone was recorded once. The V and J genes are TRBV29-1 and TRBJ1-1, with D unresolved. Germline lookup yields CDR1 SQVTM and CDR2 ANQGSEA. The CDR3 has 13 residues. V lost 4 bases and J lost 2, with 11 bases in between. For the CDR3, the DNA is TGCAGCGTTGTTTTAGGTTTTAACACTGAAGCTTTCTTT. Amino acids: CSVVLGFNTEAFF.

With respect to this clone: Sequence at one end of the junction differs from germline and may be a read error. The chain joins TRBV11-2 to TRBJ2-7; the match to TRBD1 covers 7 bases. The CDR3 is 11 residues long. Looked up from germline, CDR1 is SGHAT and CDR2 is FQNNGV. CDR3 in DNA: TGTGCCAGCAGCTACGGGGACAGAATCAACTTC. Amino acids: CASSYGDRINF.

CDR3: CARSFTGPKNIQYF. CDR3 coding DNA: TGTGCCAGGTCATTTACAGGGCCCAAAAACATTCAGTACTTC. V is TRBV21-1 and J is TRBJ2-4; the table's D call, TRBD1, has no DNA check behind it. TRBV21-1 is a known pseudogene. The length of the CDR3 is 14 residues.

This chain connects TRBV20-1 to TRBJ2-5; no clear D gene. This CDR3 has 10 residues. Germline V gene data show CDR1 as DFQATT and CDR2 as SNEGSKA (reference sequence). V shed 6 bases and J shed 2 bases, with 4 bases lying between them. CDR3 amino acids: CSAVQETQYF. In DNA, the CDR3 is TGCAGTGCCGTACAAGAGACCCAGTACTTC.

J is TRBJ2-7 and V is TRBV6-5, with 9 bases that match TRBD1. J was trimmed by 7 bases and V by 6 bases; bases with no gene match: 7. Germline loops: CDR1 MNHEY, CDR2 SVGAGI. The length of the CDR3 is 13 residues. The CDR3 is CASSLDRGTEQYF. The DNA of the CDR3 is TGTGCCAGCAGCTTAGACAGGGGGACAGAGCAGTACTTC.

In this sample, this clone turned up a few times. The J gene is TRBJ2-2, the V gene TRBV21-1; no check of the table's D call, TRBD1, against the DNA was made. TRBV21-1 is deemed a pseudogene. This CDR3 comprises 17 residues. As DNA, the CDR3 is TGTGCCAGCAGCAAAGCCCGGATTCACAGCAACACCGGGGAGCTGTTTTTT. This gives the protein CASSKARIHSNTGELFF.

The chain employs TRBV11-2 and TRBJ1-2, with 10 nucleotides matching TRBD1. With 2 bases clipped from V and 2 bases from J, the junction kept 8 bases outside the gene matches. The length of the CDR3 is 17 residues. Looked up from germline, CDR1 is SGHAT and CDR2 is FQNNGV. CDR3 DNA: TGTGCCAGCAGCTTAATGTTAGCGGGACAGGGGAACTATGGCTACACCTTC. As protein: CASSLMLAGQGNYGYTF. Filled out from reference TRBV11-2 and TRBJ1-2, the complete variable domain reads EAGVAQSPRYKIIEKRQSVAFWCNPISGHATLYWYQQILGQGPKLLIQFQNNGVVDDSQLPKDRFSAERLKGVDSTLKIQPAKLEDSAVYLCASSLMLAGQGNYGYTFGSGTRLTVV.

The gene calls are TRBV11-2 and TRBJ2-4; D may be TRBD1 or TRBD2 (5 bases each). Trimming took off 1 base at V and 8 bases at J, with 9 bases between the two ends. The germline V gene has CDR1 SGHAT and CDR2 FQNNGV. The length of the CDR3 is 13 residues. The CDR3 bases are TGTGCCAGCAGCTTAGCGTCGGGACACATTCAGTACTTC. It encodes CASSLASGHIQYF.

CDR3 bases: TGTGCCAGCAGTTACTACGGCCCTAACTATGGCTACACCTTC. Translation gives CASSYYGPNYGYTF. The rearrangement uses TRBV6-5 and TRBJ1-2; D ambiguous. CDR3 length equals 14 residues. Germline V lookup: CDR1 MNHEY, CDR2 SVGAGI. V shed 1 base and J shed 0 bases, with 6 bases lying between them.

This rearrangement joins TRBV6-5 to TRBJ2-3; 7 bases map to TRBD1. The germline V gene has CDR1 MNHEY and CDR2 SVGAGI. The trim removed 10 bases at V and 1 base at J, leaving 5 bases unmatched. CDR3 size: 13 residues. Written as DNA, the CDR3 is TGTGCCACGCACAGGGGCGGCACAGATACGCAGTATTTT. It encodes CATHRGGTDTQYF.

The CDR3 DNA sequence: TGTGCCAGTCGGGACAGGGGCTATGGCTACACCTTC. Its protein is CASRDRGYGYTF. The chain uses TRBV19 and TRBJ1-2, with 10 bases identical to TRBD1. The CDR3 sequence is 12 residues long. V dropped 8 bases and J dropped 4; count of bases not matched to a gene: 1. Germline CDR1 reads LNHDA; CDR2 reads SQIVND (reference sequence).

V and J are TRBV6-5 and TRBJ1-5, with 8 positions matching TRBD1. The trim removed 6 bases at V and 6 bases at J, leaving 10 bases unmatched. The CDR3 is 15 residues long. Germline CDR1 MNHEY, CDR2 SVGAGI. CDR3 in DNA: TGTGCCAGCAGACTCCAGACAGGGGATGGTCAGCCCCAGCATTTT. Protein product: CASRLQTGDGQPQHF.

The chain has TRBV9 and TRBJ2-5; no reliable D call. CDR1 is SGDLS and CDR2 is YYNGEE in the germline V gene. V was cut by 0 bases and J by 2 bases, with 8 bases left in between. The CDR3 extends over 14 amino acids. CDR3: CASSVGGRQETQYF. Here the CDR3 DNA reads TGTGCCAGCAGCGTAGGAGGTCGGCAAGAGACCCAGTACTTC. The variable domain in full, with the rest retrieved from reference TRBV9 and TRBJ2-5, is DSGVTQTPKHLITATGQRVTLRCSPRSGDLSVYWYQQSLDQGLQFLIQYYNGEERAKGNILERFSAQQFPDLHSELNLSSLELGDSALYFCASSVGGRQETQYFGPGTRLLVL.

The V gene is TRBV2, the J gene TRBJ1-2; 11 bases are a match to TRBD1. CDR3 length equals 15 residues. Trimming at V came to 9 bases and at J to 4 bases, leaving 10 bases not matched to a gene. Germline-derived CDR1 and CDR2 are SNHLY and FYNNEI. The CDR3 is CARELGQGASYGYTF. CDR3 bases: TGTGCCAGAGAGTTAGGACAGGGGGCGAGCTATGGCTACACCTTC. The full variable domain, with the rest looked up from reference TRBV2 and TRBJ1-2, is EPEVTQTPSHQVTQMGQEVILRCVPISNHLYFYWYRQILGQKVEFLVSFYNNEISEKSEIFDDQFSVERPDGSNFTLKIRSTKLEDSAMYFCARELGQGASYGYTFGSGTRLTVV.

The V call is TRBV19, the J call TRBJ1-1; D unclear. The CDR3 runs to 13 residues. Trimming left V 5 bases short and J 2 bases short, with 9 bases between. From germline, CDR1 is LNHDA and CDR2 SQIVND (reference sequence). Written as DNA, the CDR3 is TGTGCCAGTAGTCCATCCTCAAACACTGAAGCTTTCTTT. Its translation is CASSPSSNTEAFF.

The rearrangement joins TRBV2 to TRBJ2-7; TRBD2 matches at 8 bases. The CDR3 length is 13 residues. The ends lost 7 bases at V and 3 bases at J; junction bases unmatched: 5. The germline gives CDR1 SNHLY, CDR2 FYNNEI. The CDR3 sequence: CASTRGLDYEQYF. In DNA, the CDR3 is TGTGCCAGCACCCGGGGACTAGACTACGAGCAGTACTTC.

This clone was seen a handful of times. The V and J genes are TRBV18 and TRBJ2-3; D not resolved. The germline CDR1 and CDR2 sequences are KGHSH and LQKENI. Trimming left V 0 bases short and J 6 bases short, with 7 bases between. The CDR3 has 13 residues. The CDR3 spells CASSPPGADTQYF. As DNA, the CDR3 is TGTGCCAGCTCACCACCCGGAGCCGATACGCAGTATTTT.

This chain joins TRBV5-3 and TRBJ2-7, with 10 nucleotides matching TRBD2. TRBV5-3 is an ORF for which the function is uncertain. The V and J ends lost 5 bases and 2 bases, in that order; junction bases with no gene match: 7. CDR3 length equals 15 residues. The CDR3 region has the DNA TGTGCCAGAAGACCCCCACTAGCGGGACCCTACGAGCAGTACTTC. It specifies CARRPPLAGPYEQYF.

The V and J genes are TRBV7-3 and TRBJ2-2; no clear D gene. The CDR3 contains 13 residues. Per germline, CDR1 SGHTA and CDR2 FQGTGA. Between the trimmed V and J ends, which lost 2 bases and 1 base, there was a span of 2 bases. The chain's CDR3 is CASSLGNTGELFF. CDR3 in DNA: TGTGCCAGCAGCTTAGGGAACACCGGGGAGCTGTTTTTT.